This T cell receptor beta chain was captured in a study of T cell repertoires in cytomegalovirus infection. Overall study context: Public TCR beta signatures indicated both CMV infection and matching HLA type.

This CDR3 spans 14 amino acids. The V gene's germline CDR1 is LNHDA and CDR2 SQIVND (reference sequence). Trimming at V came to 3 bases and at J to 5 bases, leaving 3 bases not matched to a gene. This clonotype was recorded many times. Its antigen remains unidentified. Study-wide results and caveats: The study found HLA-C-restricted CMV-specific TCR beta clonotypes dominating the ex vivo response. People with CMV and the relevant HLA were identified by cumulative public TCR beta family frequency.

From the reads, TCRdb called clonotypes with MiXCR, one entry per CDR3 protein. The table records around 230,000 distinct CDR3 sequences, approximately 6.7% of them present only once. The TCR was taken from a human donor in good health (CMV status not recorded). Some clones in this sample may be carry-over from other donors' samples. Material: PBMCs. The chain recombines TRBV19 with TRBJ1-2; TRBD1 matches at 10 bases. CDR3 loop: CASSMRDRGYGYTF. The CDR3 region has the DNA TGTGCCAGTAGTATGAGGGACAGGGGATATGGCTACACCTTC.